The clone carrying this T cell receptor (beta chain) was observed a handful of times. Its antigen is undetermined. As originally analysed: In papillary thyroid cancer, a distant-metastasis classifier was built using CDR3 differences across clinicopathological groups. TCRdb re-called clones via MiXCR from the PCR reads. Here the V and J calls rest on TCRdb's processing, not on the authors' analysis. Here the sample spans more than 9,500 clones, 27% being singletons. The data were obtained in a study of metastatic and nonmetastatic thyroid tumors. About the research overall: Patients with malignant and benign thyroid disease provided blood and tumor or nodule tissue, whose repertoires were compared. Study results and caveats: Within blood and tumor, benign nodules reportedly had significantly lower TCR beta diversity than malignant thyroid tumors did.

Thyroid surgery was preceded by no treatment in any patient. Germline V gene lookup returns CDR1 MNHNS and CDR2 SASEGT. The CDR3 has 15 amino acids. J gave up 8 bases and V 3 bases, and 9 bases lay outside the gene matches. This sequence joins TRBV6-1 and TRBJ1-2, with TRBD1 identical over 10 bases. The specimen was adjacent normal tissue. The sequence derives from a male donor with papillary thyroid cancer or a benign thyroid nodule (not recorded which). Some clones in this sample may be carry-over from other donors' samples. The CDR3 DNA is TGTGCCAGCAGTGAGGACAGGGGGTGGTTGTGGGGCTACACCTTC. Translating gives CASSEDRGWLWGYTF.